The clone carrying this T cell receptor (beta chain) was seen a handful of times. The antigen is unknown. This sample was taken from a study of shared clonotypes between healthy human individuals. Study background: Donors had three CD4 naive, three CD4 memory, two CD8 naive and one CD8 memory plate apiece.

Method: immunoSEQ multiplex PCR; TCRdb's copy keeps in-frame clones and lacks some. Of around 1,000,000 clones listed, approximately 77% are singletons. Splitting the CD4+ cells yielded a CD45RA+ naive subset and a CD45RA-negative memory subset. Germline CDR1 MGHRA, CDR2 YSYEKL. With V trimmed by 6 bases and J by 7 bases, 9 bases remained unmatched. This CDR3 has 15 residues. Study results and limitations: The donor pool, a small one, limited the genetic and exposure-history diversity represented. Between several donors, naive CD4 clonotypes were shared at a level of about 5%.

The J gene is TRBJ1-4, the V gene TRBV4-1; the match to TRBD1 covers 9 bases. The receptor's source is a young man in good health. Some clones in this sample may be carry-over from other donors' samples. The sample was memory CD4+ T cells from PBMCs. Subset here: CD45RA-negative fraction. CDR3 in amino acids: CASSFYRGRSEKLFF. The CDR3 DNA sequence: TGCGCCAGCAGTTTTTACAGGGGGCGTAGTGAAAAACTGTTTTTT.